This T cell receptor beta chain was recorded in a study of prognosis after radiotherapy for stage I lung cancer (dated by TCRdb to 2020 to 2023). At the level of the whole study: Between April 2018 and early 2019, roughly 20 patients with stage I NSCLC were enrolled in Nanjing, China. Tumor histology was squamous cell carcinoma in 6 to 8 patients and adenocarcinoma in more than 10. SBRT was delivered in 3 to 5 fractions with a biologically effective dose of at least 100 Gy, and image-guided IMRT or VMAT was used for delivery. Newly diagnosed primary stage I lung tumors were present in approximately 15 patients, and oligometastatic NSCLC after surgical resection of the primary tumor was present in several patients. The cohort was made up of about a dozen men and a handful of women, with a median age of approximately 74 years and an age range of 53 to 84 years. About 20% of the 19 patients developed distant metastases after SBRT, at a median of around seven months; the other 15 showed no significant progression. The study took one blood sample before SBRT and one after SBRT from each of about 19 patients and sequenced all 40 or so samples. In every patient, SBRT was given without any concurrent therapy. All patients were regarded as medically inoperable, because of comorbidities in approximately twelve patients and refusal of surgery in more than 5 patients. Peripheral blood TCR beta repertoires were profiled in stage I NSCLC patients before and after stereotactic body radiotherapy, and the repertoires were related to distant failure.

Via the germline V gene, CDR1 is SGHTA and CDR2 FQGNSA. V and J lose 5 bases and 0 bases, and a span of 13 bases separates them. Its CDR3 holds 16 amino acids, cysteine through phenylalanine. Of the read, only the CDR3 DNA is kept; its 48 bases are in frame from base 1. In this sample, this clonotype turned up many times. There is no known antigen for this receptor. No clone much larger than this one lies a single base away; base qualities are absent. What the work shows at the level of the full study, not this receptor alone: The small cohort and short follow-up limited the study, so independent validation of the findings is needed. Tumor specificity of expanded TCR clones was not determined. A decrease in unique TCR clone counts was observed after SBRT (median around 10,000 before versus several thousand after; Wilcoxon paired P=0.011). No adjustment for multiple comparisons was applied to any of the reported P values. Differences in TRBV and TRBJ usage frequencies by metastasis status were reportedly observed in two V genes at baseline and in roughly ten V and two J genes after SBRT. Post-SBRT Shannon entropy and its change from baseline were lower in patients who developed distant metastases; baseline Shannon entropy was not associated with metastases.

Two rounds of multiplex PCR on genomic DNA were used to amplify the TCR beta CDR3 region. The first PCR round used primers specific to each TRBV and TRBJ gene, and the primer sequences were filed in Chinese patent CN105087789A. Universal primers were used in the second PCR round. The Roche High Pure PCR Template Preparation Kit was used to extract genomic DNA from the frozen PBMCs. An Illumina HiSeq 3000 was used to sequence the libraries paired-end with 151 bp reads. As for the original processing: CutAdapt was used to discard raw reads that did not contain the multiplex PCR primer sequences. High-quality paired reads were merged into contigs with PEAR. By aligning each contig to reference sequences, MiXCR assigned the TRB V, D and J gene segments to that contig. CDR3 sequences were clustered by base quality and sequence similarity to remove sequencing errors. Shannon entropy normalized by the natural log of productive TCR sequence number was used as the measure of diversity. One minus Shannon entropy divided by the natural log of the number of unique clonotypes was used as the definition of clonality. Progression-free survival cut-offs for repertoire metrics were chosen using the Youden index of ROC curves, with analyses run in R 3.5.3. The raw public reads went through TCRdb reprocessing: fastp at Q25, MiXCR clone calling, in-frame beta chains kept. All rows with the same CDR3 protein become a single entry with the most common DNA and genes. The V and J calls reflect TCRdb's pipeline rather than the authors' work. Here the sample has approximately 51,000 distinct CDR3 sequences; approximately 35% occur a single time. The ten biggest clones cover about 9.2% of the sample.

All patients had node-negative disease on CT and PET/CT, and none had a history of other malignancies or prior chemotherapy or radiotherapy. At each of two time points, six milliliters of peripheral venous blood were collected into EDTA tubes. Ficoll-Paque Plus density-gradient centrifugation was used to isolate PBMCs. Samples were stored at -80°C immediately after collection until analysis. The clonotype originates from a donor older than 45 with non-small cell lung cancer. The chain links TRBV7-2 with TRBJ2-2, with TRBD1 as a weak D call on 6 bases. This specimen was PBMCs, taken before or after stereotactic body radiation therapy (not recorded which). The DNA sequence is given as TGTGCCAGCAGCCCTACAGGGCCCGCGAACACCGGGGAGCTGTTTTTT. It is translated as CASSPTGPANTGELFF.